This T cell receptor beta chain derives from a study of technical replicates of blood from a few donors (dated by TCRdb to 2017 to 2019). Per the germline V gene, MNHNS is the CDR1 and SASEGT is the CDR2. There are 13 amino acids in the CDR3, from cysteine to phenylalanine inclusive. This entry keeps only the CDR3 DNA: 39 bases, framed from base 1. V lost 10 bases and J lost 6 bases, and the count of bases not matched to a germline gene is 7. The method behind the library was the immunoSEQ multiplex PCR assay. Here the immuneACCESS table is served through TCRdb, limited to in-frame sequences with V and J called. Missing clones are a known gap in these copies; in checked studies unresolved V genes cover under half, and the rest lacks a known reason. The sample table records about 76,000 clones; more than 85% of these occur just once. Of the sample, 0.2% to 0.25% falls within the top ten clones. Details on this clone: The clone's antigen remains unknown. Per-base quality was not reported, and no clone a single base away is much larger than it.

Rearrangement joined TRBV6-1 to TRBJ2-4; 9 central bases correspond to TRBD1. The sample was T cells isolated from PBMCs. The origin of this receptor is a human donor in good health. CDR3 loop: CATAGQGGNIQYF. The bases are TGTGCCACCGCGGGACAGGGAGGAAACATTCAGTACTTC.